This T cell receptor beta chain emerged from a study of lymphopenia after photon versus proton radiotherapy. Study-level results: Post-nadir diversity loss with photons came from oligoclonal expansion, particularly CD8+ Temra cells. Survival link was tested only in deceased patients; proton benefit remains a possibility. Larger post-nadir TCR diversity loss correlated inversely with survival in deceased patients. Photon-treated patients lost naive T cells and TCR diversity; proton-treated stayed stable.

This clone was found once. What it binds is not known. Germline values: CDR1 LNHNV, CDR2 YYDKDF (reference sequence). This CDR3 spans 14 amino acids. Trimming took off 1 base at V and 1 base at J, with 8 bases between the two ends. Profiled with immunoSEQ multiplex PCR; TCRdb holds only in-frame clones, not every one. The table lists fewer than 45,000 clones, about 86% of them singletons. Sample: peripheral blood, taken from a patient treated with proton-based radiotherapy. The chain recombines TRBV15 with TRBJ2-7, with a weak D call TRBD2 (5 bases). The TCR comes from a woman in her seventies with pancreatic cancer. Some clones in this sample may be carry-over from other donors' samples. CDR3 in DNA: TGTGCCACCAGCAGAGCGAGGGATTCCTACGAGCAGTACTTC. Protein product: CATSRARDSYEQYF.